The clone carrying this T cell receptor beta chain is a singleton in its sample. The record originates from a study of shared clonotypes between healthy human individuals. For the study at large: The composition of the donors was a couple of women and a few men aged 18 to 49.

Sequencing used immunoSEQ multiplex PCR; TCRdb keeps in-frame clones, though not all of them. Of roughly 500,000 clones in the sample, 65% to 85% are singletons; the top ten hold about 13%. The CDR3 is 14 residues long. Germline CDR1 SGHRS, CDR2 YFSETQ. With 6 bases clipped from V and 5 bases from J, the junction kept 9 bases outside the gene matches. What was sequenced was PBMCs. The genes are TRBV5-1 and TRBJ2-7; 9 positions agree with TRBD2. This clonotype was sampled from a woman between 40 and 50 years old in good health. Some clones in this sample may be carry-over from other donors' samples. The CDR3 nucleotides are TGCGCCAGCAAGGAGTTAGCGGGAGTGAACGAGCAGTACTTC. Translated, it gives CASKELAGVNEQYF.